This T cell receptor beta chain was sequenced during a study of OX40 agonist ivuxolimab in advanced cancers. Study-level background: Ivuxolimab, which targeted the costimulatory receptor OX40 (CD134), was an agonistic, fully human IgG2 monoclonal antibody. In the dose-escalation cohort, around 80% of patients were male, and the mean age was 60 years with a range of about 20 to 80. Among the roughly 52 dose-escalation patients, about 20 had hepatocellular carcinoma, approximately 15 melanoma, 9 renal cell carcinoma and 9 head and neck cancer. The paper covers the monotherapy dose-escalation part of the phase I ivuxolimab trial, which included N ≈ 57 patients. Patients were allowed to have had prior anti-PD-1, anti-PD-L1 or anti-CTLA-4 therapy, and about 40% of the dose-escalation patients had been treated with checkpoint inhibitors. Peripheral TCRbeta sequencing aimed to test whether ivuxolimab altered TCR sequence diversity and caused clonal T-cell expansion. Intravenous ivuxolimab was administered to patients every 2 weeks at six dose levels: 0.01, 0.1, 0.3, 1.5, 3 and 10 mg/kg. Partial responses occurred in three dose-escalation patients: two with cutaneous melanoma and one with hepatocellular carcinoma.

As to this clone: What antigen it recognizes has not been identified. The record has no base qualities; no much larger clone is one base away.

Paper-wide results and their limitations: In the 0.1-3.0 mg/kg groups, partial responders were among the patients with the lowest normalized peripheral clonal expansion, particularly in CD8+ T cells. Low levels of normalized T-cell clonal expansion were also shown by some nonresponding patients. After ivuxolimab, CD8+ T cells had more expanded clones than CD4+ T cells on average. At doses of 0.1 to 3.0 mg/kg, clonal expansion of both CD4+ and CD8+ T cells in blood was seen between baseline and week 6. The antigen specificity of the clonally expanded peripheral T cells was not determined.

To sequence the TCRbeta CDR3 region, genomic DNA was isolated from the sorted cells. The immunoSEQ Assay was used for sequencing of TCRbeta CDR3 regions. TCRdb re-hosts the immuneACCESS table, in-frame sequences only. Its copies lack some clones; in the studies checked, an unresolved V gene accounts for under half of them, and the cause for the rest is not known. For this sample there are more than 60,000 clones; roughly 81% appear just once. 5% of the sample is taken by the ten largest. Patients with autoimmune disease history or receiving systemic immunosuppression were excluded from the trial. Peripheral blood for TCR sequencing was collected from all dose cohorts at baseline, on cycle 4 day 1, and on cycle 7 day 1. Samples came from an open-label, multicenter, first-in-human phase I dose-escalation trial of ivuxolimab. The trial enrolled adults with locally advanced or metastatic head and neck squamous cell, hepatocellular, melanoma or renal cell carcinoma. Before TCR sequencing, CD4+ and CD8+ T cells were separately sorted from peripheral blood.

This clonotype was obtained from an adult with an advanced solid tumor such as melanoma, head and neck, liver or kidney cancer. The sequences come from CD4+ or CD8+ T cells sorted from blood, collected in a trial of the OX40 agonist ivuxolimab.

The CDR3 loop reads CSVSERGETQYF. The bases are TGCAGCGTCAGTGAGCGGGGAGAGACCCAGTACTTC. This sequence uses TRBV29-1 and TRBJ2-5; 7 bases in the junction line up with TRBD2. The CDR3 runs 12 amino acids, cysteine and phenylalanine included. Only the CDR3 portion is preserved as DNA: 36 bases, with reading frame beginning at the first base. The germline V gene specifies SQVTM as CDR1 and ANQGSEA as CDR2. V lost 6 bases and J lost 4 bases, and the count of bases not matched to a germline gene is 5.